What follows describes a single T cell receptor (beta chain). What it binds is not known. The data were produced by immunoSEQ multiplex PCR, yet TCRdb's version contains in-frame clones alone and is incomplete. The data hold 150,000 to 200,000 clones, with about 88% observed a single time. Time point given: blood 4 weeks post-SBRT, at nephrectomy. The treatment was: 15 Gy SBRT to primary tumor, nephrectomy 4 weeks later. Serial blood draws occurred at baseline and 2 and 4 weeks post-SBRT. Clear cell pathology was present in this patient's renal cell carcinoma. These data are taken from a study of radiation and T cells in renal cell carcinoma. Regarding the study as a whole: Baseline intratumoral clonotype presence is unknown without pretreatment biopsies. Top tumor clonotypes rose in blood 2 weeks post-radiation, then contracted.

Looked up from germline, CDR1 is LGHNT and CDR2 is FRNRAP. The CDR3 loop spans 13 amino acids. V was pared by 6 bases and J by 2 bases, with 11 bases between. The chain employs TRBV12-5 and TRBJ2-7; D remains ambiguous. Sequenced here: blood, sampled from a patient whose treatment included radiotherapy and nephrectomy. This TCR derives from a woman in her forties or fifties with renal cell carcinoma. The CDR3 sequence: CASGRDGTYEQYF. In nucleotides, the CDR3 is TGTGCTAGTGGGAGAGACGGAACCTACGAGCAGTACTTC.